The next 16 T cell receptor beta chains were all read from a single sample in a study of blood T cell repertoires in COVID-19. The method was immunoSEQ multiplex PCR; TCRdb's version includes in-frame clones alone and lacks a portion of them. This table holds some 200,000 clones, around 81% found once. The sequenced sample was PBMCs or T cells enriched from blood (not recorded which). Receptors originate from a woman in her forties with acute COVID-19.

This clone was found a few times. V is TRBV25-1 and J is TRBJ2-7; D is possibly TRBD2 (5 bases). The CDR3 is 14 amino acids. CDR1 is MGHDK and CDR2 is SYGVNS in the germline V gene. The V gene lost 4 bases and the J gene lost 5 bases, with 15 bases spanning the gap. CDR3 sequence reads: CASSVSEESDEQYF. The CDR3 nucleotides are TGTGCCAGCAGTGTGTCGGAGGAAAGCGACGAGCAGTACTTC.

This clone was seen a few times. This chain links TRBV9 with TRBJ1-5; possible D gene TRBD1, 6 bases. The CDR3 contains 15 residues. Germline CDR1 is SGDLS and CDR2 is YYNGEE. V lost 3 bases, J lost 4 bases, and 14 bases lay in between. The CDR3 reads CASSEQGIWNQPQHF. CDR3 nucleotide sequence: TGTGCCAGCAGCGAACAGGGTATCTGGAATCAGCCCCAGCATTTT. Combining the CDR3 with reference TRBV9 and TRBJ1-5 gives the whole variable domain DSGVTQTPKHLITATGQRVTLRCSPRSGDLSVYWYQQSLDQGLQFLIQYYNGEERAKGNILERFSAQQFPDLHSELNLSSLELGDSALYFCASSEQGIWNQPQHFGDGTRLSIL.

In this sample, this clone turned up a few times. The chain has TRBV19 and TRBJ1-4; maybe TRBD1 (5 bases). The CDR3 is 15 residues long. CDR1 and CDR2 (germline): LNHDA, SQIVND (reference sequence). V lost 3 bases and J lost 0, with 8 bases in between. In DNA form, the CDR3 reads TGTGCCAGTAGTATGGGGGGAGCAACTAATGAAAAACTGTTTTTT. Protein sequence: CASSMGGATNEKLFF.

The chain is built from TRBV28 and TRBJ1-2, with D uncertain. The ends were cut back, 1 base at V and 7 bases at J, with 16 bases in the middle. The CDR3 contains 15 residues. The germline CDR1 and CDR2 sequences are MDHEN and SYDVKM. The CDR3 sequence is CASSLFSGRGSGYTF. The CDR3, as DNA: TGTGCCAGCAGTTTATTTTCGGGTAGAGGGTCTGGCTACACCTTC.

The V and J genes are TRBV28 and TRBJ2-1, with D perhaps matching TRBD2 (6 bases). The CDR3 consists of 15 residues. The V and J ends lost 8 bases and 2 bases respectively, with 16 bases between them. Per germline, CDR1 MDHEN and CDR2 SYDVKM. The CDR3 here is CASCSGTPTYNEQFF. The CDR3 region has the DNA TGTGCCAGCTGTTCCGGGACTCCAACCTACAATGAGCAGTTCTTC.

The rearrangement joins TRBV10-1 to TRBJ1-1, with D possibly matching TRBD1 (6 bases). Germline values: CDR1 WNHNN, CDR2 SYGVQD (reference sequence). V dropped 0 bases and J dropped 4 bases, with 6 bases sitting between them. This CDR3 is built from 13 residues. CDR3 loop: CASSESGGTEAFF. The CDR3 DNA is TGCGCCAGCAGTGAGTCAGGGGGCACTGAAGCTTTCTTT.

The CDR3 nucleotides are TGTGCCAGCAGCTTTGCCCAAGGGGGAGAGGCTTTCTTT. It yields the protein CASSFAQGGEAFF. The gene calls are TRBV7-2 and TRBJ1-1; D is possibly TRBD1 (6 bases). CDR1 is SGHTA and CDR2 is FQGNSA in the germline V gene. There are 13 residues in the CDR3. V lost 3 bases and J 11 bases, leaving 16 bases between the germline ends.

The chain joins TRBV7-2 to TRBJ2-3; 7 bases agree with TRBD2. From germline, CDR1 is SGHTA and CDR2 FQGNSA. The CDR3 spans 16 residues. The V and J ends lost 3 bases and 2 bases, in that order; junction bases with no gene match: 8. The CDR3 loop is CASSLGGTGNTDTQYF. CDR3 coding DNA: TGTGCCAGCAGCTTGGGGGGGACTGGCAACACAGATACGCAGTATTTT.

The chain has TRBV5-1 and TRBJ1-4, with a possible D match to TRBD1 (5 bases). The CDR3 is made up of 14 amino acids. Germline V lookup: CDR1 SGHRS, CDR2 YFSETQ. V lost 4 bases to trimming and J lost 5 bases, with 12 bases between them. In nucleotides, the CDR3 is TGCGCCAGCAGCCCGGTCAACAGGAATGAAAAACTGTTTTTT. Encoded protein: CASSPVNRNEKLFF.

V gene TRBV6-6 combines with J gene TRBJ1-4; 9 bases match TRBD1. The junction had 0 bases not matched to a gene; V was cut back by 6 bases and J by 7 bases. Germline CDR1 and CDR2: MNHNY and SVGAGI (reference sequence). This CDR3 is built from 12 residues. The CDR3: CASRGQGEKLFF. CDR3 in DNA: TGTGCCAGCAGGGGACAGGGTGAAAAACTGTTTTTT.

The rearrangement links TRBV5-6 to TRBJ1-1, with D possibly matching TRBD1 (5 bases). V was clipped by 1 base and J by 2 bases, with 12 bases between them. The germline V gene has CDR1 SGHDT and CDR2 YYEEEE. This CDR3 spans 15 amino acids. The CDR3 DNA follows: TGTGCCAGCAGCTTGTGGGGCCGGCCAAACACTGAAGCTTTCTTT. It codes for CASSLWGRPNTEAFF.

This clone was observed once. The gene calls are TRBV7-6 and TRBJ2-5; the match to TRBD1 covers 9 bases. With V trimmed by 5 bases and J by 2 bases, 6 bases remained unmatched. The CDR3 spans 15 residues. Germline V gives CDR1 SGHVS, CDR2 FNYEAQ. Here the CDR3 reads CASSQGQGGQETQYF. The CDR3 DNA reads as TGTGCCAGCAGCCAGGGACAGGGCGGGCAAGAGACCCAGTACTTC.

This sequence joins TRBV7-8 and TRBJ2-6, with D possibly being TRBD2 (7 bases). This CDR3 contains 20 residues. V was clipped by 0 bases and J by 0 bases, with 18 bases between them. Germline CDR1 SGHVS, CDR2 FQNEAQ. CDR3 nucleotides: TGTGCCAGCAGCTTAGCAAGCGTAGGGGGAGGGGCCTCTGGGGCCAACGTCCTGACTTTC. Amino acids: CASSLASVGGGASGANVLTF.

J is TRBJ2-5 and V is TRBV27; D call uncertain. The V gene's germline CDR1 is MNHEY and CDR2 SMNVEV (reference sequence). V was trimmed by 2 bases and J by 0 bases, leaving 10 bases between them. The CDR3 has 15 amino acids. CDR3 nucleotides: TGTGCCAGCAGTTTAACCAGCGCTTACCAAGAGACCCAGTACTTC. This sequence encodes CASSLTSAYQETQYF.

The V call is TRBV30, the J call TRBJ1-1; unclear D gene. Trimming stripped 2 bases from V and 4 bases from J, with 20 bases between. The length of the CDR3 is 16 residues. Germline CDR1 GTSNPN, CDR2 SVGIG (reference sequence). Here the CDR3 DNA reads TGTGCCTGGAGTCCGGTTATCCCGGGTCACCTCACTGAAGCTTTCTTT. Translating it yields CAWSPVIPGHLTEAFF.

V is TRBV6-2 or TRBV6-3 and J is TRBJ2-7, with D possibly being TRBD1 (6 bases). Germline values: CDR1 MNHEY, CDR2 SVGEGT. The CDR3 sequence is 15 residues long. Trimming stripped 5 bases from V and 0 bases from J, with 14 bases between. CDR3 protein: CASSPAPDSSYEQYF. The CDR3 region has the DNA TGTGCCAGCAGTCCCGCCCCGGACAGCTCCTACGAGCAGTACTTC.